There are a few counts of the clone carrying this T cell receptor (beta chain). The antigen remains unidentified. Library preparation for TCR beta used quantitative 5'-RACE with molecular barcodes. TCRdb re-derived calls from the 5' RACE reads in MiXCR, one entry per CDR3 protein. This sample has roughly 470,000 distinct CDR3 sequences, with about 25% found just once. This record comes from a study of CD8 T cells in ankylosing spondylitis. This CDR3 is built from 13 residues. V lost 6 bases and J 0 bases, leaving 8 bases between the germline ends. The study's findings and limits: Ankylosing spondylitis blood appeared to be characterized by a TCR beta motif of under 10 highly homologous variants. Disease-linked clones, CD8+, were relatively rare in peripheral blood. Matched ankylosing spondylitis synovial fluid reportedly contained a significantly enriched population of disease-linked clones. Earlier work had already found some motif variants in reactive arthritis synovial fluid and blood.

The rearrangement joins TRBV12-3 or TRBV12-4 to TRBJ1-1; D uncertain. This clonotype was obtained from a male donor with ankylosing spondylitis. Input material: blood, either unsorted or a sorted T cell fraction (not recorded which). The CDR3 nucleotides are TGTGCCAGCAGGGATAACCTGAACACTGAAGCTTTCTTT. This encodes CASRDNLNTEAFF.